The 17 T cell receptor beta chains given below trace back to one sample, sequenced in a study of cytomegalovirus exposure and HLA in healthy donors. This PCR relied on a set of 60 Vbeta primers and 13 Jbeta primers. Profiled with immunoSEQ multiplex PCR; TCRdb holds only in-frame clones, not every one. The table has 120,000 to 150,000 clones, over 60% seen once. What was sequenced was PBMCs. These receptors were taken from a female donor in good health and CMV-seronegative.

This chain links TRBV27 with TRBJ1-2; 9 bases match TRBD1. CDR1 is MNHEY, CDR2 SMNVEV, per germline (reference sequence). This CDR3 spans 16 amino acids. J was trimmed by 3 bases and V by 0 bases; bases with no gene match: 5. CDR3 sequence reads: CASSLSADRGDYGYTF. CDR3 in DNA: TGTGCCAGCAGTTTATCTGCGGACAGGGGAGACTATGGCTACACCTTC.

The rearrangement uses TRBV12-5 and TRBJ1-6; 7 bases agree with TRBD1. V trimming: 6 bases; J trimming: 7 bases; junction bases outside the gene matches: 12. Germline V gives CDR1 LGHNT, CDR2 FRNRAP. The CDR3 has 16 residues. The DNA for the CDR3 is TGTGCTAGTGGCTCTTTTAACGGACAGGCGAATTCACCCCTCCACTTT. Its translation is CASGSFNGQANSPLHF. Full variable domain (missing parts from reference TRBV12-5 and TRBJ1-6): DARVTQTPRHKVTEMGQEVTMRCQPILGHNTVFWYRQTMMQGLELLAYFRNRAPLDDSGMPKDRFSAEMPDATLATLKIQPSEPRDSAVYFCASGSFNGQANSPLHFGNGTRLTVT.

The J gene is TRBJ1-2, the V gene TRBV6-5, with 7 bases aligning to TRBD1. The CDR3 is 15 amino acids. Germline V gives CDR1 MNHEY, CDR2 SVGAGI. The J segment lost 3 bases and the V segment lost 6 bases, leaving 10 bases of the junction unmatched. CDR3: CASSPRTGDYYGYTF. CDR3 sequence (DNA): TGTGCCAGCAGCCCAAGGACAGGAGACTACTATGGCTACACCTTC.

The chain couples TRBV2 to TRBJ2-7, with 7 bases lining up with TRBD1. Germline CDR1 is SNHLY and CDR2 is FYNNEI. This CDR3 has 15 residues. Trimming at V came to 6 bases and at J to 0 bases, leaving 8 bases not matched to a gene. This chain's CDR3 is CASRPTGASSYEQYF. In DNA, the CDR3 is TGTGCCAGCAGACCCACAGGGGCAAGCTCCTACGAGCAGTACTTC.

The chain recombines TRBV5-1 with TRBJ2-3, with 9 positions matching TRBD1. This CDR3 comprises 15 residues. The trim removed 4 bases at V and 0 bases at J, leaving 3 bases unmatched. The germline gives CDR1 SGHRS, CDR2 YFSETQ. Here the CDR3 DNA reads TGCGCCAGCAGCCGGGACAGGGTGAGCACAGATACGCAGTATTTT. Amino acids: CASSRDRVSTDTQYF.

This chain joins TRBV19 and TRBJ1-1, with D tentatively TRBD1 (5 bases). This CDR3 spans 17 amino acids. CDR1 is LNHDA and CDR2 is SQIVND in the germline V gene (reference sequence). Trimming removed 5 bases from V and 7 bases from J, with 26 bases in between. This CDR3 is CASSLYRDWGRQFEAFF. The CDR3 DNA reads as TGTGCCAGTAGTTTATACCGGGACTGGGGCAGACAATTTGAAGCTTTCTTT.

This CDR3 reads CSVQTPRGQETQYF. The CDR3 bases are TGCAGCGTGCAGACACCCCGAGGGCAAGAGACCCAGTACTTC. The chain combines TRBV29-1 with TRBJ2-5; D is perhaps TRBD2 (5 bases). With 6 bases removed from V and 2 bases from J, the gap between germline ends came to 16 bases. Germline assignment: CDR1 SQVTM and CDR2 ANQGSEA. The CDR3 has 14 residues.

This clone was seen a handful of times. The chain recombines TRBV28 with TRBJ2-6; tentatively, D is TRBD2 (5 bases). The CDR3 loop spans 17 amino acids. The V gene lost 2 bases and the J gene lost 1 base, with 12 bases spanning the gap. Germline lookup yields CDR1 MDHEN and CDR2 SYDVKM. CDR3 bases: TGTGCCAGCAGTTTAGGAGGCTCGGGGTCTGGGGCCAACGTCCTGACTTTC. It is translated as CASSLGGSGSGANVLTF.

V and J are TRBV7-9 and TRBJ1-3, with D possibly being TRBD1 (5 bases). The germline gives CDR1 SEHNR, CDR2 FQNEAQ (reference sequence). The CDR3 is 16 residues long. Trimming took 4 bases from V and 0 from J, leaving 13 bases between them. CDR3 sequence: CASSSTGGGSGNTIYF. The CDR3 DNA reads as TGTGCCAGCAGCTCCACGGGGGGGGGCTCTGGAAACACCATATATTTT. Combining the CDR3 with reference TRBV7-9 and TRBJ1-3 gives the whole variable domain DTGVSQNPRHKITKRGQNVTFRCDPISEHNRLYWYRQTLGQGPEFLTYFQNEAQLEKSRLLSDRFSAERPKGSFSTLEIQRTEQGDSAMYLCASSSTGGGSGNTIYFGEGSWLTVV.

A remark on this clone: One junction end disagrees with the germline gene, perhaps due to a read error. The rearrangement links TRBV29-1 to TRBJ2-1, with 11 bases fitting TRBD2. Germline V CDR1 and CDR2: SQVTM, ANQGSEA. The CDR3 runs to 14 residues. The CDR3 loop is CGVAGGPTYNEQFF. The CDR3 DNA follows: TGCGGCGTAGCGGGAGGGCCGACCTACAATGAGCAGTTCTTC.

The gene calls are TRBV7-6 and TRBJ2-3; TRBD2 aligns across 14 bases. Unmatched junction bases numbered 11, after V lost 0 bases and J lost 0 bases. The CDR3 has 21 amino acids. Germline CDR1 is SGHVS and CDR2 is FNYEAQ. The CDR3 here is CASSLALGLAGGRGSTDTQYF. DNA for the CDR3: TGTGCCAGCAGCTTAGCGCTTGGACTAGCGGGAGGCCGAGGGAGCACAGATACGCAGTATTTT.

Points on this clone: One end of the junction does not line up with germline, which may come from a read error. The chain links TRBV5-6 to TRBJ1-2; 10 bases agree with TRBD1. The CDR3 sequence is 16 residues long. The V gene's germline CDR1 is SGHDT and CDR2 YYEEEE. In DNA form, the CDR3 reads TGTGCCAGCAGCTTTTGGGACAGGGGAACTAACTATAGCTACACCTTC. This encodes CASSFWDRGTNYSYTF.

This rearrangement joins TRBV11-2 to TRBJ1-4; 9 bases fit TRBD1. Germline lookup yields CDR1 SGHAT and CDR2 FQNNGV. V gave up 8 bases and J gave up 5 bases; unmatched junction bases: 12. This CDR3 comprises 16 residues. The CDR3 here is CASGPGQGGRNEKLFF. DNA for the CDR3: TGTGCCAGCGGACCGGGACAGGGAGGTAGAAATGAAAAACTGTTTTTT.

V gene TRBV7-9 combines with J gene TRBJ1-4; D gene ambiguous. CDR3 size: 13 residues. Germline CDR1 SEHNR, CDR2 FQNEAQ (reference sequence). Trimming removed 8 bases at V and 0 bases at J, with 7 bases between. The CDR3 sequence: CASAVATNEKLFF. The DNA of the CDR3 is TGTGCCAGCGCGGTTGCAACTAATGAAAAACTGTTTTTT.

This clone was seen a handful of times. This chain joins TRBV7-9 and TRBJ2-2; D is ambiguous. CDR1 is SEHNR, CDR2 FQNEAQ, per germline (reference sequence). The CDR3 sequence is 12 residues long. Trimming stripped 5 bases from V and 5 bases from J, with 6 bases between. This CDR3 is CASSTATGELFF. Written as DNA, the CDR3 is TGTGCCAGCAGCACTGCAACCGGGGAGCTGTTTTTT.

The chain joins TRBV2 to TRBJ2-3, with TRBD2 matching 7 bases. V gave up 3 bases and J gave up 1 base; unmatched junction bases: 7. Germline V gives CDR1 SNHLY, CDR2 FYNNEI. The CDR3 spans 16 residues. CDR3: CASSDRASGGTDTQYF. CDR3 bases: TGTGCCAGCAGTGACAGGGCTAGCGGAGGCACAGATACGCAGTATTTT.

The rearrangement joins TRBV27 to TRBJ1-1; TRBD1 matches at 10 bases. Germline-derived CDR1 and CDR2 are MNHEY and SMNVEV (reference sequence). The CDR3 is 14 residues long. With 3 bases clipped from V and 6 bases from J, the junction kept 4 bases outside the gene matches. The CDR3 bases are TGTGCCAGCAGTTTGACAGGGGGCTCCGCTGAAGCTTTCTTT. Encoded protein: CASSLTGGSAEAFF.